Listed here are 8 T cell receptor beta chains from one sample, sequenced in a study of chemoradiotherapy in HPV16-positive cancers. TCRdb keeps only in-frame clones here, not all; method: immunoSEQ multiplex PCR. The profile shows 20,000 to 25,000 clones, over 85% of them singletons. This specimen was blood, taken from a patient who underwent chemoradiotherapy. These receptors were collected from a human donor with HPV-associated anogenital cancer.

J is TRBJ1-2 and V is TRBV5-1; a possible D gene is TRBD1 (5 bases). The V end lost 0 bases, the J end lost 2 bases, and 8 bases lay between the germline ends. Germline V lookup: CDR1 SGHRS, CDR2 YFSETQ. CDR3 length: 14 amino acids. CDR3 residues: CASSLAGTNYGYTF. The CDR3 nucleotides are TGCGCCAGCAGCTTGGCAGGGACCAACTATGGCTACACCTTC.

The rearrangement joins TRBV6-5 to TRBJ1-2, with 8 positions matching TRBD1. CDR1 and CDR2 from the germline V gene are MNHEY and SVGAGI. After removal of 5 bases from V and 4 bases from J, the junction contained 9 bases not matched to a gene. This CDR3 comprises 15 residues. CDR3: CASSLDQGAGYGYTF. CDR3 bases: TGTGCCAGCAGTCTCGATCAGGGGGCCGGCTATGGCTACACCTTC.

The chain's CDR3 is CATSRGLTGELFF. DNA for the CDR3: TGTGCCACCAGCAGAGGACTGACCGGGGAGCTGTTTTTT. The chain uses TRBV15 and TRBJ2-2; D is unresolved. V dropped 1 base and J dropped 5 bases, with 5 bases sitting between them. Per the germline V gene, CDR1 is LNHNV and CDR2 is YYDKDF (reference sequence). The CDR3 extends over 13 amino acids.

The J gene is TRBJ1-3, the V gene TRBV7-9; no reliable D call. The CDR3 length is 13 residues. CDR1 is SEHNR and CDR2 is FQNEAQ in the germline V gene (reference sequence). Trimming took off 2 bases at V and 4 bases at J, with 6 bases between the two ends. The DNA of the CDR3 is TGTGCCAGCAGCTTATTTGTCGGAAACACCATATATTTT. Protein sequence: CASSLFVGNTIYF.

The chain carries TRBV9 and TRBJ1-6; D unclear. The CDR3 is 13 residues long. V was trimmed by 0 bases and J by 12 bases, leaving 10 bases between them. The germline CDR1 and CDR2 sequences are SGDLS and YYNGEE. The CDR3 loop is CASSVAPDLPLHF. Written as DNA, the CDR3 is TGTGCCAGCAGCGTAGCCCCGGATTTACCCCTCCACTTT.

This clone was seen once. This chain joins TRBV5-6 and TRBJ2-1; D is ambiguous. The germline V gene has CDR1 SGHDT and CDR2 YYEEEE. The V and J ends lost 4 bases and 4 bases respectively, with 3 bases between them. The CDR3 runs 11 residues. In DNA form, the CDR3 reads TGTGCCAGCAGCGCTTACAATGAGCAGTTCTTC. Residues: CASSAYNEQFF.

This clone was picked up one time. The CDR3 sequence: CASSPGQGAGEQYF. The CDR3 coding sequence is TGTGCCAGCAGCCCGGGACAGGGGGCGGGTGAGCAGTACTTC. The chain recombines TRBV7-9 with TRBJ2-5, with TRBD1 matching 12 bases. The CDR3 is 14 residues long. V dropped 5 bases and J dropped 11; count of bases not matched to a gene: 9. Germline loops: CDR1 SEHNR, CDR2 FQNEAQ (reference sequence).

As to this clone: This is likely a read error, given that the CDR3 carries no conserved phenylalanine or tryptophan at its end. No DNA is shown, since the ends of the CDR3 on it are uncertain; the CDR3 is the one TCRdb lists. CDR3 protein: CASSYRSGLNSVGGI. The chain uses TRBV6-6 and TRBJ1-1. Germline CDR1 MNHNY, CDR2 SVGAGI (reference sequence). Including both end residues, the CDR3 is 15 amino acids long.